What follows describes a single TCR beta chain. What it binds is unknown. The V gene's germline CDR1 is SGHVS and CDR2 FQNEAQ. With V trimmed by 1 base and J by 2 bases, 7 bases remained unmatched. The CDR3 runs to 17 residues. The PCR had 60 Vbeta and 13 Jbeta primers. Profiled with immunoSEQ multiplex PCR; TCRdb holds only in-frame clones, not every one. The sample has some 87,000 clones; 60% to 85% are singletons. The data were obtained in a study of cytomegalovirus exposure and HLA in healthy donors. As for the study in general: Researchers found that approximately 77% of about 400 genotyped donors fell within the Caucasian-associated ancestry cluster.

Study conclusions and caveats: Researchers catalogued about 150 TCR beta chains as cytomegalovirus-associated. A later analysis revealed that TCR association rates differed between HLA loci, peaking at DRB1 and bottoming out at HLA-C. A later analysis linked a missense variant in DCLRE1C to the trimming of TCR beta V and J genes.

Material: PBMCs. The gene calls are TRBV7-8 and TRBJ2-7; 11 bases are shared with TRBD1. This sequence originates from a woman aged 40 to 49 in good health and CMV-seropositive. Written as DNA, the CDR3 is TGTGCCAGCAGCTTAGGGACAGGGGGCATTGGGCCCTACGAGCAGTACTTC. It translates to CASSLGTGGIGPYEQYF.